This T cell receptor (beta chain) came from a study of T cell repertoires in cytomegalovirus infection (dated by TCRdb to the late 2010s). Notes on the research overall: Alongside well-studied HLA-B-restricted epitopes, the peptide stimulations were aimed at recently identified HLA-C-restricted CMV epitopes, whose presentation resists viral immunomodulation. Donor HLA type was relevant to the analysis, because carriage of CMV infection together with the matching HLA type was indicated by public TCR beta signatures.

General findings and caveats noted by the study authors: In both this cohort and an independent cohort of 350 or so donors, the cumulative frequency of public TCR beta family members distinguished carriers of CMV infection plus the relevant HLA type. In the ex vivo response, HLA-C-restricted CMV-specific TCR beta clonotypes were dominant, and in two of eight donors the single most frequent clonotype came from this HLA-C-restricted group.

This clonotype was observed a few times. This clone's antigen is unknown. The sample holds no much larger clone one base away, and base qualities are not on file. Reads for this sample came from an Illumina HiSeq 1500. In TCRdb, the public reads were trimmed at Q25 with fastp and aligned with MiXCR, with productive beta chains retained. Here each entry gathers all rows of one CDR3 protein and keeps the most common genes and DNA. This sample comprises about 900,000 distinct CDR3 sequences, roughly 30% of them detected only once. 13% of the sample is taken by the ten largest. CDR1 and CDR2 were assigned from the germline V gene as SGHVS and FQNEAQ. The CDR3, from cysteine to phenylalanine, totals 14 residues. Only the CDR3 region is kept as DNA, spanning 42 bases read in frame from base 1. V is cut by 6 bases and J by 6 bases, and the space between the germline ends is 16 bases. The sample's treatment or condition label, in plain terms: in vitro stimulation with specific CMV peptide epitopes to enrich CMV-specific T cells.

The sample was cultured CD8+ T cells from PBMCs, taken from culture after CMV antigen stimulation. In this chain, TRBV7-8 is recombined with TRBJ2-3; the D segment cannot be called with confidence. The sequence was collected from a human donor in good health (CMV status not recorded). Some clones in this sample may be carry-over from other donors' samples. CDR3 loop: CASRSGQGPDTQYF. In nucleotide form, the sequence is TGTGCCAGCAGGTCAGGTCAAGGCCCCGATACGCAGTATTTT.